The 10 T cell receptor beta chains below come from one sample, sequenced in a study of regulatory T cells in long-lasting Graves disease. Investigators prepared the TCR beta libraries by applying iRepertoire HTBI primers and Arm-PCR of CDR3 regions. From the multiplex PCR reads, TCRdb called clonotypes with MiXCR, one entry per CDR3 protein. Among 300,000 to 400,000 distinct CDR3 sequences listed, about 20% were seen once. Time point defined: persistent/refractory GD, antithyroid drugs over 5 years with positive TRAb. Extracted PBMC RNA gave rise to the TCR library. Sequencing used peripheral blood mononuclear cells (PBMCs), obtained when the disease was refractory, from a patient treated with antithyroid drugs. All receptors come from a female donor with Graves disease.

This clonotype was seen a few times. This rearrangement joins TRBV12-3 or TRBV12-4 to TRBJ2-1; D possibly corresponds to TRBD2 (6 bases). Between the trimmed V and J ends, which lost 2 bases and 3 bases, there was a span of 11 bases. The length of the CDR3 is 15 residues. CDR3 DNA: TGTGCCAGCAGTTTACTAGCGTCTGACTACAATGAGCAGTTCTTC. Its protein is CASSLLASDYNEQFF.

The chain has TRBV20-1 and TRBJ2-7; D may be TRBD1 or TRBD2 (5 bases each). With 0 bases removed from V and 3 bases from J, the gap between germline ends came to 24 bases. CDR3 length: 18 amino acids. In germline, CDR1 is DFQATT, CDR2 SNEGSKA (reference sequence). CDR3: CSARDPLGATLINYEQYF. DNA for the CDR3: TGCAGTGCTAGAGACCCCCTCGGGGCTACTCTAATCAACTACGAGCAGTACTTC.

The CDR3 region has the DNA TGTGCCAGCAGCCAATTTGTGGGCGCAGATACGCAGTATTTT. Translation gives CASSQFVGADTQYF. This sequence joins TRBV3-2 and TRBJ2-3; the D call in the table, TRBD1, was not verified against the DNA. TRBV3-2 is a pseudogene locus. The CDR3 contains 14 residues.

This clonotype was counted between two and nine times. The chain uses TRBV19 and TRBJ2-5; 9 positions agree with TRBD2. This CDR3 comprises 15 residues. Germline V gene data show CDR1 as LNHDA and CDR2 as SQIVND (reference sequence). V shed 3 bases, J shed 5 bases, and the junction held 7 bases outside the gene matches. The CDR3 reads CASSIWRGGQETQYF. Here the CDR3 DNA reads TGTGCCAGTAGTATTTGGCGGGGGGGCCAGGAGACCCAGTACTTC.

This clonotype was found a few times. The J gene is TRBJ1-2, the V gene TRBV18; D remains unclear. The CDR3 is made up of 12 amino acids. Per germline, CDR1 KGHSH and CDR2 LQKENI. The germline V and J ends were trimmed by 3 bases and 7 bases, with 9 bases remaining between them. CDR3 loop: CASSPGKAGYTF. The CDR3 DNA reads as TGTGCCAGCTCACCTGGTAAAGCTGGCTACACCTTC.

The chain is built from TRBV12-3 or TRBV12-4 and TRBJ1-3; maybe TRBD1 (6 bases). The V gene lost 6 bases and the J gene lost 7 bases, with 10 bases spanning the gap. This CDR3 is built from 12 residues. This CDR3 is CASSPGVNTIYF. In DNA form, the CDR3 reads TGTGCCAGCAGCCCAGGGGTGAACACCATATATTTT.

This clonotype has a handful of counts. The chain employs TRBV29-1 and TRBJ2-4, with 7 bases matching TRBD2. Germline V lookup: CDR1 SQVTM, CDR2 ANQGSEA. V lost 4 bases to trimming and J lost 4 bases; unmatched junction nucleotides: 4. The CDR3 is made up of 13 amino acids. The CDR3 DNA follows: TGCAGCGTTGCGGGAGGAACTAAAAACATTCAGTACTTC. Amino acids: CSVAGGTKNIQYF.

Many counts were recorded for this clonotype. The chain joins TRBV20-1 to TRBJ2-6; 8 bases map to TRBD1. The junction had 7 bases not matched to a gene; V was cut back by 6 bases and J by 0 bases. This CDR3 has 16 amino acids. Germline V gives CDR1 DFQATT, CDR2 SNEGSKA (reference sequence). The DNA of the CDR3 is TGCAGTGCCCGGGACAGGTTTTCCTCTGGGGCCAACGTCCTGACTTTC. This encodes CSARDRFSSGANVLTF.

The J gene is TRBJ1-1, the V gene TRBV29-1; D is uncertain. The germline V and J ends were trimmed by 3 bases and 6 bases, with 5 bases remaining between them. This CDR3 is 10 amino acids long. The V gene's germline CDR1 is SQVTM and CDR2 ANQGSEA. The CDR3 loop reads CSVDVAEAFF. CDR3 nucleotides: TGCAGCGTTGACGTAGCTGAAGCTTTCTTT.

This clonotype has at least ten counts. V gene TRBV20-1 combines with J gene TRBJ1-5; a possible D gene is TRBD1 (6 bases). Germline-derived CDR1 and CDR2 are DFQATT and SNEGSKA (reference sequence). The CDR3 length is 17 residues. The V end lost 1 base, the J end lost 0 bases, and 16 bases lay between the germline ends. The CDR3: CSARVSRDRYSNQPQHF. The CDR3 DNA reads TGCAGTGCTAGAGTCAGCCGTGACAGGTATAGCAATCAGCCCCAGCATTTT.